The 30 T cell receptor beta chains given below trace back to one sample, sequenced in a study of response to subunit inactivated influenza vaccine. Each CDR3 protein is one row after TCRdb ran MiXCR on the RT-PCR reads. The sample has approximately 700,000 distinct CDR3 sequences, approximately 14% seen once. Sequenced material: PBMCs from blood, taken less than 15 days before vaccination. The source of these receptors is a man aged 50-59 years who received an inactivated influenza vaccine.

The CDR3 DNA reads TGTGCCACCAGTGATTCCGCAGAGACCCAGTACTTC. Translated, it gives CATSDSAETQYF. V gene TRBV24-1 combines with J gene TRBJ2-5; D gene ambiguous. CDR1 is KGHDR, CDR2 SFDVKD, per germline. This CDR3 contains 12 residues. The V gene lost 2 bases and the J gene lost 4 bases, with 4 bases spanning the gap.

The J gene is TRBJ2-1, the V gene TRBV24-1, with 7 bases aligning to TRBD2. This CDR3 has 14 amino acids. Germline trimming cut 5 bases from V and 8 bases from J; bases unmatched to any gene: 8. The germline gives CDR1 KGHDR, CDR2 SFDVKD. The CDR3 spells CATSGGRAFYEQFF. CDR3 coding DNA: TGTGCCACCAGTGGGGGGAGGGCCTTCTATGAGCAGTTCTTC.

V and J are TRBV30 and TRBJ1-2; 8 nucleotides match TRBD1. V lost 2 bases to trimming and J lost 7 bases; unmatched junction nucleotides: 3. This CDR3 has 12 residues. The germline V gene encodes CDR1 GTSNPN and CDR2 SVGIG (reference sequence). The CDR3 protein is CAWSPQGGGYTF. CDR3 sequence (DNA): TGTGCCTGGAGTCCACAGGGGGGTGGCTACACCTTC.

The chain combines TRBV5-6 with TRBJ2-3; 12 bases match TRBD2. The germline CDR1 and CDR2 sequences are SGHDT and YYEEEE. Trimming removed 1 base from V and 6 bases from J; junction bases left unmatched: 3. The CDR3 spans 15 residues. Here the CDR3 reads CASSLRLAGADTQYF. The DNA of the CDR3 is TGTGCCAGCAGCTTGCGACTAGCGGGAGCCGATACGCAGTATTTT.

This clonotype was counted a few times. The chain is built from TRBV5-1 and TRBJ1-1; no clear D gene. CDR3 length: 15 amino acids. Trimming pared 1 base from V and 0 bases from J, leaving 10 bases between. CDR1 SGHRS and CDR2 YFSETQ come from the germline V gene. CDR3 DNA sequence: TGCGCCAGCAGCTTGTCTTGGAATATGAACACTGAAGCTTTCTTT. Its protein is CASSLSWNMNTEAFF.

The rearrangement joins TRBV29-1 to TRBJ2-5, with D possibly called TRBD1 or TRBD2 (6 bases each). Germline-derived CDR1 and CDR2 are SQVTM and ANQGSEA. The CDR3 consists of 15 residues. The germline V and J ends were trimmed by 7 bases and 2 bases, with 20 bases remaining between them. In DNA, the CDR3 is TGCAGCGCTGGGGGGCTGGGGATCCGGCAAGAGACCCAGTACTTC. This sequence encodes CSAGGLGIRQETQYF.

This clonotype was seen a handful of times. The chain has TRBV2 and TRBJ1-5; D not certain. Germline V gives CDR1 SNHLY, CDR2 FYNNEI. V was shortened by 6 bases and J by 9 bases, with 15 bases between the two germline ends. The CDR3 spans 13 residues. The CDR3, as DNA: TGTGCCAGCAGCCCCAGACAAGACGGGCCCCAGCATTTT. Translating gives CASSPRQDGPQHF. The whole variable domain, remainder taken from reference TRBV2 and TRBJ1-5, is EPEVTQTPSHQVTQMGQEVILRCVPISNHLYFYWYRQILGQKVEFLVSFYNNEISEKSEIFDDQFSVERPDGSNFTLKIRSTKLEDSAMYFCASSPRQDGPQHFGDGTRLSIL.

The chain carries TRBV20-1 and TRBJ1-5, with a tentative D call TRBD1 (6 bases). The CDR3 length is 14 residues. Germline CDR1 and CDR2: DFQATT and SNEGSKA (reference sequence). The V end was cut by 0 bases, the J end by 5 bases, with 11 bases between. The CDR3 loop is CSARETGLDQPQHF. The CDR3 DNA follows: TGCAGTGCTAGAGAGACAGGTTTGGATCAGCCCCAGCATTTT.

This clonotype was observed at least ten times. V and J are TRBV5-6 and TRBJ1-1; D remains ambiguous. This CDR3 spans 13 amino acids. Germline V gene sequence: CDR1 SGHDT, CDR2 YYEEEE. Trimming shortened V by 3 bases and J by 6 bases, and 12 bases separated the two germline ends. The CDR3 region has the DNA TGTGCCAGCAGCTCCGACTCCTTCCCTGAAGCTTTCTTT. This codes for CASSSDSFPEAFF. Using reference TRBV5-6 and TRBJ1-1 for the parts outside the CDR3, the full variable domain is DAGVTQSPTHLIKTRGQQVTLRCSPKSGHDTVSWYQQALGQGPQFIFQYYEEEERQRGNFPDRFSGHQFPNYSSELNVNALLLGDSALYLCASSSDSFPEAFFGQGTRLTVV.

The chain employs TRBV5-1 and TRBJ2-5; TRBD1 might be the D (6 bases). Looked up from germline, CDR1 is SGHRS and CDR2 is YFSETQ. This CDR3 is 14 amino acids long. V lost 5 bases and J lost 5, with 16 bases in between. The CDR3 spells CASSSQGGRETQYF. The CDR3 DNA reads as TGCGCCAGCAGTTCGCAAGGGGGTAGGGAGACCCAGTACTTC.

This clonotype was seen a few times. The rearrangement links TRBV6-2 or TRBV6-3 to TRBJ2-2, with a possible D match to TRBD2 (6 bases). The V gene's germline CDR1 is MNHEY and CDR2 SVGEGT. The CDR3 totals 17 residues. Deletions cut 0 bases from V and 0 bases from J, with 11 bases between. For the CDR3, the DNA is TGTGCCAGCAGTTACTCGGCTAGCGATACGAACACCGGGGAGCTGTTTTTT. It translates to CASSYSASDTNTGELFF.

This clonotype was counted ten times or more. The rearrangement links TRBV6-2 or TRBV6-3 to TRBJ1-5; D not certain. Germline CDR1 reads MNHEY; CDR2 reads SVGEGT. Trimming removed 2 bases from V and 2 bases from J, with 4 bases in between. This CDR3 is built from 13 residues. CDR3 sequence reads: CASSYRGNQPQHF. CDR3 nucleotides: TGTGCCAGCAGTTACAGGGGCAATCAGCCCCAGCATTTT.

The chain links TRBV12-3 or TRBV12-4 to TRBJ1-1; 7 bases map to TRBD1. The CDR3 totals 14 residues. The junction had 13 bases not matched to a gene; V was cut back by 6 bases and J by 9 bases. CDR3 amino acids: CASRTTGDSFKAFF. CDR3 nucleotide sequence: TGTGCCAGCAGAACTACAGGGGATTCCTTTAAAGCTTTCTTT.

The gene calls are TRBV19 and TRBJ2-2, with D perhaps TRBD2 (6 bases). CDR3 length: 14 amino acids. CDR1 LNHDA and CDR2 SQIVND come from the germline V gene (reference sequence). V lost 5 bases and J lost 4, with 11 bases in between. CDR3 nucleotides: TGTGCCAGTAGTCCCGATAGCGGCACCGGGGAGCTGTTTTTT. Amino acid sequence: CASSPDSGTGELFF.

The chain combines TRBV7-9 with TRBJ2-5; D is tentatively TRBD1 or TRBD2 (5 bases each). The CDR3 totals 15 residues. Germline V gene data show CDR1 as SEHNR and CDR2 as FQNEAQ (reference sequence). The ends were cut back, 0 bases at V and 3 bases at J, with 11 bases in the middle. The CDR3 sequence is CASSLAGDLKETQYF. CDR3 nucleotide sequence: TGTGCCAGCAGCTTAGCGGGGGATTTAAAAGAGACCCAGTACTTC.

Only a few counts were recorded for this clonotype. CDR3 nucleotide sequence: TGCAGTGCGCGGACTAGCGGGAGGATCACCGGGGAGCTGTTTTTT. It specifies CSARTSGRITGELFF. The chain joins TRBV20-1 to TRBJ2-2, with TRBD2 matching 14 bases. CDR3 length equals 15 residues. Losses at the gene ends were 6 bases for V and 4 bases for J; bases not matched to a gene: 4. Germline CDR1 reads DFQATT; CDR2 reads SNEGSKA (reference sequence).

The chain recombines TRBV5-1 with TRBJ1-1, with unresolved D. V was pared by 7 bases and J by 0 bases, with 13 bases between. Germline CDR1 is SGHRS and CDR2 is YFSETQ. This CDR3 spans 14 amino acids. CDR3 nucleotide sequence: TGCGCCAGCGGAGATGGAGGGTTGAACACTGAAGCTTTCTTT. Translation: CASGDGGLNTEAFF.

The chain links TRBV4-3 to TRBJ2-4, with 8 bases that match TRBD2. This CDR3 is built from 16 residues. Trimming at V came to 3 bases and at J to 1 base, leaving 5 bases not matched to a gene. Germline V lookup: CDR1 LGHNA, CDR2 YSLEER. The CDR3 protein is CASSQGLVRAKNIQYF. The CDR3 DNA sequence: TGCGCCAGCAGCCAGGGACTAGTTCGGGCCAAAAACATTCAGTACTTC.

This clonotype appeared many times. V gene TRBV4-1 combines with J gene TRBJ1-2; D is perhaps TRBD1 (5 bases). The germline CDR1 and CDR2 sequences are MGHRA and YSYEKL. V lost 0 bases, J lost 3 bases, and 11 bases lay in between. The CDR3 runs to 15 residues. The chain's CDR3 is CASSQDWDGYYGYTF. Written as DNA, the CDR3 is TGCGCCAGCAGCCAAGATTGGGACGGCTACTATGGCTACACCTTC.

This clonotype came up many times. The chain recombines TRBV4-3 with TRBJ1-3; D uncertain. The CDR3 consists of 15 residues. Between the trimmed V and J ends, which lost 3 bases and 4 bases, there was a span of 13 bases. Germline values: CDR1 LGHNA, CDR2 YSLEER. The CDR3 DNA reads as TGCGCCAGCAGCCACGACTGGCAGCCCGGAAACACCATATATTTT. This translates into CASSHDWQPGNTIYF.

The V gene is TRBV4-3, the J gene TRBJ1-4; 8 bases match TRBD1. The junction had 12 bases not matched to a gene; V was cut back by 3 bases and J by 3 bases. From germline, CDR1 is LGHNA and CDR2 YSLEER. CDR3 size: 18 residues. CDR3 bases: TGCGCCAGCAGCCAGTTCTCTCCGGACAGGGACCCTAATGAAAAACTGTTTTTT. Protein product: CASSQFSPDRDPNEKLFF.

The V gene is TRBV7-2, the J gene TRBJ2-2; 7 bases are a match to TRBD1. The CDR3 extends over 16 amino acids. Losses at the gene ends were 5 bases for V and 4 bases for J; bases not matched to a gene: 10. Germline V gives CDR1 SGHTA, CDR2 FQGNSA. The CDR3 coding sequence is TGTGCCAGCAGCGCACTACAGGGGCAAGTCACCGGGGAGCTGTTTTTT. Amino acids: CASSALQGQVTGELFF.

This clonotype was seen many times. This sequence joins TRBV7-6 and TRBJ2-5; D is undetermined. Looked up from germline, CDR1 is SGHVS and CDR2 is FNYEAQ. CDR3 length equals 13 residues. The V end lost 6 bases, the J end lost 1 base, and 9 bases lay between the germline ends. The CDR3 DNA follows: TGTGCCAGCAGTCGAAGGTTCCAAGAGACCCAGTACTTC. Its translation: CASSRRFQETQYF.

This chain connects TRBV7-7 to TRBJ2-1; D gene ambiguous. This CDR3 contains 13 residues. The V end was cut by 5 bases, the J end by 6 bases, with 11 bases between. From germline, CDR1 is SSHAT and CDR2 FNYEAQ (reference sequence). CDR3: CASSTTLRNEQFF. The CDR3 DNA sequence: TGTGCCAGCAGCACCACCCTTCGCAATGAGCAGTTCTTC. The complete variable domain, with remaining parts taken from reference TRBV7-7 and TRBJ2-1, reads GAGVSQSPRYKVTKRGQDVTLRCDPISSHATLYWYQQALGQGPEFLTYFNYEAQPDKSGLPSDRFSAERPEGSISTLTIQRTEQRDSAMYRCASSTTLRNEQFFGPGTRLTVL.

In this sample, this clonotype turned up a few times. The chain has TRBV6-1 and TRBJ2-7, with D perhaps matching TRBD2 (6 bases). V lost 6 bases to trimming and J lost 0 bases, with 18 bases between them. From germline, CDR1 is MNHNS and CDR2 SASEGT. The CDR3 has 16 residues. The CDR3 region has the DNA TGTGCCAGCAGGGACCTTCTAGCGCCGAGCTCCTACGAGCAGTACTTC. Translation: CASRDLLAPSSYEQYF.

This clonotype occurred a few times. The V gene is TRBV7-9, the J gene TRBJ2-1, with a tentative D call TRBD2 (5 bases). Germline CDR1 reads SEHNR; CDR2 reads FQNEAQ (reference sequence). Trimming stripped 5 bases from V and 6 bases from J, with 23 bases between. This CDR3 has 17 residues. CDR3 region: CASSATPGVSLLNEQFF. The CDR3, as DNA: TGTGCCAGCAGCGCCACCCCCGGGGTCTCACTACTCAATGAGCAGTTCTTC.

This clonotype occurred a few times. This chain connects TRBV6-1 to TRBJ2-2; D is unclear. Germline V gene sequence: CDR1 MNHNS, CDR2 SASEGT. The CDR3 runs to 13 residues. With 8 bases removed from V and 7 bases from J, the gap between germline ends came to 14 bases. CDR3 DNA: TGTGCCAGCTTTCCGAGCTGGGGCGGGGAGCTGTTTTTT. Protein sequence: CASFPSWGGELFF.

This clonotype was counted ten times or more. The V gene is TRBV20-1, the J gene TRBJ2-3; tentatively, D is TRBD2 (5 bases). The CDR3 runs 12 residues. With 5 bases removed from V and 4 bases from J, the gap between germline ends came to 10 bases. Germline loops: CDR1 DFQATT, CDR2 SNEGSKA (reference sequence). This chain's CDR3 is CSASIGADTQYF. The CDR3, as DNA: TGCAGTGCTTCCATCGGGGCAGATACGCAGTATTTT.

V is TRBV11-2 and J is TRBJ2-1, with 9 bases aligning to TRBD2. The germline V gene encodes CDR1 SGHAT and CDR2 FQNNGV. The CDR3 length is 17 residues. V trimming: 1 base; J trimming: 3 bases; junction bases outside the gene matches: 7. This chain's CDR3 is CASSLATQREDYNEQFF. The CDR3 DNA sequence: TGTGCCAGCAGCTTAGCAACCCAGCGGGAGGACTACAATGAGCAGTTCTTC.

V usage is TRBV9 and J usage is TRBJ2-1; 12 bases agree with TRBD2. Trimming took 0 bases from V and 10 from J; bases not matched to a gene: 5. There are 15 residues in the CDR3. The germline CDR1 and CDR2 sequences are SGDLS and YYNGEE. The CDR3 bases are TGTGCCAGCAGCGTAGTCCCTAGCGGGGGGGACGAGCAGTTCTTC. Translating gives CASSVVPSGGDEQFF.